Each of the 17 T cell receptor beta chains below was sequenced from the same sample in a study of tissue T cells after allogeneic stem cell transplantation. The protocol was immunoSEQ multiplex PCR, while the TCRdb copy is restricted to in-frame clones and leaves out a portion. Here the sample spans around 3,400 clones, under 70% being singletons. Source: tissue from the right colon, taken at autopsy. Receptors were obtained from a male donor aged 60 or older with lung cancer.

This clone was seen a few times. The chain carries TRBV6-5 and TRBJ1-4, with D unclear. Trimming pared 4 bases from V and 4 bases from J, leaving 16 bases between. The germline V gene encodes CDR1 MNHEY and CDR2 SVGAGI. The CDR3 contains 16 residues. The CDR3 DNA follows: TGTGCCAGCAGTTCCCGCCCACAGATAGTTAATGAAAAACTGTTTTTT. It is translated as CASSSRPQIVNEKLFF.

The sample holds one count of this clone. The chain uses TRBV11-3 and TRBJ2-2; D may be TRBD1 (6 bases). CDR1 is SGHNT, CDR2 YENEEA, per germline. The CDR3 is made up of 15 amino acids. Trimming shortened V by 5 bases and J by 3 bases, and 13 bases separated the two germline ends. CDR3 nucleotide sequence: TGTGCCAGCAGCGCCCGCAGGGGTGACACCGGGGAGCTGTTTTTT. This encodes CASSARRGDTGELFF.

This clone was detected a few times. The chain couples TRBV10-3 to TRBJ1-6; TRBD1 is a possible D gene (6 bases). From germline, CDR1 is ENHRY and CDR2 SYGVKD. Trimming took off 2 bases at V and 7 bases at J, with 9 bases between the two ends. This CDR3 is built from 14 residues. CDR3 sequence reads: CAISEGQPNSPLHF. CDR3 sequence (DNA): TGTGCCATCAGTGAGGGACAGCCAAATTCACCCCTCCACTTT.

V gene TRBV5-1 combines with J gene TRBJ2-1; 7 bases map to TRBD1. Germline CDR1 and CDR2: SGHRS and YFSETQ. J was trimmed by 5 bases and V by 5 bases; bases with no gene match: 7. This CDR3 has 14 amino acids. The CDR3 protein is CASSRGQRDNEQFF. DNA of the CDR3: TGCGCCAGCAGTAGGGGACAGCGAGACAATGAGCAGTTCTTC.

V and J are TRBV25-1 and TRBJ1-1, with D tentatively TRBD1 (5 bases). This CDR3 is built from 11 residues. Germline CDR1 reads MGHDK; CDR2 reads SYGVNS. Trimming cost V 1 base and J 11 bases, with 8 bases left between them. The DNA for the CDR3 is TGTGCCAGCAGTGAATCAGGGTCGGCTTTCTTT. Translating it yields CASSESGSAFF.

This chain uses TRBV7-3 with TRBJ2-1, with 15 bases that match TRBD2. V lost 3 bases to trimming and J lost 6 bases; unmatched junction nucleotides: 6. The CDR3 length is 17 residues. Germline loops: CDR1 SGHTA, CDR2 FQGTGA. DNA for the CDR3: TGTGCCAGCAGCTTCACCGGACTAGCGGGAGGGCTCAATGAGCAGTTCTTC. Encoded protein: CASSFTGLAGGLNEQFF. Combining the CDR3 with reference TRBV7-3 and TRBJ2-1 gives the whole variable domain GAGVSQTPSNKVTEKGKYVELRCDPISGHTALYWYRQSLGQGPEFLIYFQGTGAADDSGLPNDRFFAVRPEGSVSTLKIQRTERGDSAVYLCASSFTGLAGGLNEQFFGPGTRLTVL.

V usage is TRBV3-1 (or the pseudogene TRBV3-2) and J usage is TRBJ2-2, with D unclear. This CDR3 is 15 amino acids long. Germline assignment: CDR1 LGHDT and CDR2 YNNKEL (reference sequence). V was pared by 1 base and J by 6 bases, with 12 bases between. The CDR3 region is CASSQGQYWAGELFF. The CDR3 DNA is TGTGCCAGCAGCCAAGGGCAATACTGGGCCGGGGAGCTGTTTTTT.

Turning to this clone: One end of the junction fails to match germline, which may point to a read error. The CDR3 protein is CASRLFGEVAEAFF. CDR3 coding DNA: TGTGCCAGCAGATTATTCGGGGAAGTGGCTGAAGCTTTCTTT. The chain links TRBV28 to TRBJ1-1; no clear D gene. The CDR3 is 14 amino acids. Per the germline V gene, CDR1 is MDHEN and CDR2 is SYDVKM.

This clone was observed once. The CDR3: CASSLFTAGGPNEQFF. The CDR3 DNA is TGTGCCAGCAGTTTATTTACGGCGGGAGGGCCTAATGAGCAGTTCTTC. The chain recombines TRBV27 with TRBJ2-1; TRBD2 matches 9 bases. There are 16 residues in the CDR3. Per germline, CDR1 MNHEY and CDR2 SMNVEV (reference sequence). The V gene end was trimmed by 1 base and the J gene end by 7 bases; junction bases not matched to a gene: 8.

The rearrangement joins TRBV29-1 to TRBJ2-5; 11 bases are shared with TRBD2. With 6 bases clipped from V and 5 bases from J, the junction kept 5 bases outside the gene matches. CDR1 is SQVTM, CDR2 ANQGSEA, per germline. This CDR3 is 13 amino acids long. CDR3 residues: CSVLAGGEETQYF. CDR3 bases: TGCAGCGTCTTAGCGGGGGGGGAGGAGACCCAGTACTTC.

This clone occurred once. The genes are TRBV3-1 (or the pseudogene TRBV3-2) and TRBJ1-5; 12 bases are shared with TRBD1. CDR3 length: 17 amino acids. Per germline, CDR1 LGHDT and CDR2 YNNKEL (reference sequence). The V and J ends lost 2 bases and 2 bases, in that order; junction bases with no gene match: 4. CDR3 loop: CASSQRGTGGCNQPQHF. DNA of the CDR3: TGTGCCAGCAGCCAACGGGGGACAGGGGGCTGCAATCAGCCCCAGCATTTT.

A word on this clone: A much larger clone lies a single base off, so this may be a read error. V usage is TRBV27 and J usage is TRBJ1-5; D is unclear. This CDR3 has 13 amino acids. The V and J ends lost 3 bases and 11 bases respectively, with 14 bases between them. CDR1 and CDR2 (germline): MNHEY, SMNVEV (reference sequence). CDR3 amino acids: CASSFGMDQSQHF. CDR3 coding DNA: TGTGCCAGCAGTTTTGGCATGGACCAGTCCCAGCATTTT.

This chain connects TRBV7-9 to TRBJ2-2; D is possibly TRBD2 (5 bases). The CDR3 is 15 residues long. The germline gives CDR1 SEHNR, CDR2 FQNEAQ (reference sequence). V shed 11 bases and J shed 1 base, with 17 bases lying between them. The CDR3 protein is CAVEDSYLNTGELFF. In DNA, the CDR3 is TGTGCCGTCGAGGACTCTTATCTGAACACCGGGGAGCTGTTTTTT.

V gene TRBV5-4 combines with J gene TRBJ1-1; 10 bases align to TRBD1. This CDR3 has 14 amino acids. V lost 4 bases and J lost 5; bases outside the gene matches: 5. Germline V CDR1 and CDR2: SGHNT, YYREEE (reference sequence). DNA for the CDR3: TGTGCCAGCAGCGGGGACAGGGGTAAGACTGAAGCTTTCTTT. Amino acid sequence: CASSGDRGKTEAFF.

This clone was counted only a few times. This chain connects TRBV28 to TRBJ2-2; D uncertain. V lost 3 bases, J lost 1 base, and 3 bases lay in between. Germline CDR1 reads MDHEN; CDR2 reads SYDVKM. The CDR3 is made up of 13 amino acids. The CDR3 spells CASSFGNTGELFF. The CDR3 DNA reads TGTGCCAGCAGTTTTGGGAACACCGGGGAGCTGTTTTTT.

The gene calls are TRBV6-6 and TRBJ1-2, with TRBD1 matching over 7 bases. This CDR3 has 13 residues. The germline gives CDR1 MNHNY, CDR2 SVGAGI (reference sequence). V lost 6 bases to trimming and J lost 4 bases; unmatched junction nucleotides: 5. The CDR3 bases are TGTGCCAGCAGGGGCGACAGGGCCTATGGCTACACCTTC. It translates to CASRGDRAYGYTF.

In this sample, this clone turned up a few times. The V gene is TRBV6-5, the J gene TRBJ1-3; unclear D gene. The V end lost 8 bases, the J end lost 0 bases, and 8 bases lay between the germline ends. Germline V gene data show CDR1 as MNHEY and CDR2 as SVGAGI. The CDR3 spans 13 residues. The CDR3 region has the DNA TGTGCCAGCTATCTTGACTCTGGAAACACCATATATTTT. The encoded protein is CASYLDSGNTIYF.